Listed below are T cell receptor beta chains from one sample, sequenced in a study of cytomegalovirus exposure and HLA in healthy donors. Profiling relied on immunoSEQ multiplex PCR, and the TCRdb table lists in-frame clones only, not all of them. Here the sample spans more than 110,000 clones, about 81% being singletons. The sequenced material came from PBMCs. Receptor source: a man in his thirties or forties in good health and CMV-seronegative. The CDR3 runs from the conserved cysteine through the conserved F or W. Fields, in order: V gene, CDR3 protein.

TRBV6-5	CASRAASVSYEQYF
TRBV6-5	CASSYSSGQDNYGYTF
TRBV19	CASSMEVRNNEQFF
TRBV6-1	CASSYSSAGNTIYF
TRBV9	CASSASRGRANYGYTF
TRBV28	CASSSTGEVGELFF
TRBV28	CASISGQGGTGELFF
TRBV29-1	CSVMEGWGTEAFF
TRBV28	CASSLVGARGYTF
TRBV4-2	CASSQEVRGGYTF
TRBV5-4	CASSTGTEGLDYGYTF
TRBV19	CASSIGGAVTYEQYF
TRBV7-9	CASSFLKETAGETQYF
TRBV7-9	CASSSPVPRTGELFF
TRBV5-5	CASSLMGQGADTQYF
TRBV6-5	CASSLGQNYGYTF
TRBV27	CASSLSSQEGTDTQYF
TRBV5-1	CASSLVGGLAVYNEQFF
TRBV5-4	CASSPGQGNEQYF
TRBV7-8	CASSLAFGRTATNEKLFF
TRBV11-2	CASSDWRSYEQYF
TRBV10-1	CASSEDRESRKLFF
TRBV5-1	CASSLRDRDDPRGYTF
TRBV6-5	CASSYSRTGDSYEQYF
TRBV27	CASSSSGGGRQENIQYF
TRBV18	CASSPGAGRTGELFF
TRBV7-3	CASSLTTGHGELFF
TRBV19	CASSIRTGGSYGYTF
TRBV10-1	CASIKRGQIGWANVLTF
TRBV18	CASSGTSGNYVEQFF
TRBV6-5	CASSYGTDKNIQYF
TRBV28	CASTLDRNTEAFF
TRBV27	CASRIDRALNEQFF
TRBV28	CASSFREGANVLTF
TRBV7-9	CASSLDTGGQNTEAFF
TRBV15	CATSPRAGGETQYF
TRBV10-1	CASSSGSGLETQYF
TRBV7-9	CASSLTSGEETQYF
TRBV7-2	CASSPREDRAWGNTEAFF
TRBV5-3	CARSLRAQASLLRDEQYF
TRBV21-1	CASSIPDRAHYGYTF
TRBV25-1	CASSGLYGKVNVLTF
TRBV4-2	CASSQDTSGSTGELFF
TRBV10-3	CAIMGSGRNVEQFF
TRBV19	CASSIEFPGLDFLGEQFF
TRBV15	CATSRDVERLQLFF
TRBV28	CASRLAGLTDTQYF
TRBV9	CASSVAGVTNSPLHF
TRBV2	CASSEAASPYEQYF
TRBV28	CASSLLMAGGFLGHGYTF
TRBV6-4	CASSDRPGTGADTF
TRBV9	CASSPRTSGRETQYF
TRBV30	CAWSVKPSGYSYNEQFF
TRBV9	CASSVNSNSEAFF
TRBV7-3	CASSLNSQGWTEAFF